This T cell receptor beta chain is from a study of blood T cell repertoires in COVID-19. Study at large: The study drew acute and convalescent COVID-19 samples from the United States, Italy and Spain. From T cells, B-cell-depleted T cells, or PBMCs came the material, which was cDNA or gDNA.

V was trimmed by 4 bases and J by 8 bases, leaving 20 bases between them. CDR1 and CDR2 (germline): MGHRA, YSYEKL. CDR3 length: 15 amino acids. Authors' data handling: Amplifying reference gene primers gave estimates of nucleated cell counts. Libraries were prepared by immunoSEQ multiplex PCR; TCRdb keeps only in-frame clonotypes and omits some of them. V and J calls plus clone size are reproduced from that table; the DNA served to infer D and trimming. Of around 20,000 clones listed, around 90% were seen once; the top ten hold 8%. This receptor was obtained from a human donor in a cohort sampled during active COVID-19. Sequenced input: peripheral blood. The chain couples TRBV4-1 to TRBJ1-2; D gene unclear. For the CDR3, the DNA is TGCGCCAGCAGCCCTACAGATCAGCCTTTCTGGGGCTACACCTTC. Its protein is CASSPTDQPFWGYTF.